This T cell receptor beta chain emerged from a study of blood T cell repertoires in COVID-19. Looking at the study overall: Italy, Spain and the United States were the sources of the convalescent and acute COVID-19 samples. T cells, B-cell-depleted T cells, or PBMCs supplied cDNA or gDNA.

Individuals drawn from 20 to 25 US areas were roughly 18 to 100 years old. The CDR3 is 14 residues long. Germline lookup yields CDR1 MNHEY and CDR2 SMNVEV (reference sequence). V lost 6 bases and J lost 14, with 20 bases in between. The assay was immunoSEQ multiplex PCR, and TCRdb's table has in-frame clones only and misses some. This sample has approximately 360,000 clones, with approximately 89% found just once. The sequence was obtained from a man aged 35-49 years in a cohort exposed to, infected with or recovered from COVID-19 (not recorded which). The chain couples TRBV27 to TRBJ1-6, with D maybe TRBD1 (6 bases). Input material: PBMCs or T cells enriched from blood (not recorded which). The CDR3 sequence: CASSSPGTTFTLHF. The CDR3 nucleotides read TGTGCCAGCAGCTCACCCGGGACAACGTTCACCCTCCACTTT.